The present entry profiles one T cell receptor beta chain with its context. The sample belongs to a study of OX40 agonist ivuxolimab in advanced cancers. Overall study context: The drug used for patients, ivuxolimab, was an agonistic anti-OX40 (CD134) antibody. Every 2 weeks, ivuxolimab was infused into the patients intravenously at between 0.01 and 10 mg/kg. One hepatocellular carcinoma and a couple of cutaneous melanoma patients partially responded.

TCRdb keeps only in-frame clones here, not all; method: immunoSEQ multiplex PCR. This sample has some 75,000 clones, with around nine tenths found just once. Germline assignment: CDR1 SGHRS and CDR2 YFSETQ. This CDR3 comprises 13 residues. The germline V and J ends were trimmed by 5 bases and 9 bases, with 15 bases remaining between them. The chain is built from TRBV5-1 and TRBJ2-1; D may match TRBD1 or TRBD2 (5 bases each). The origin of this receptor is an adult with an advanced solid tumor such as melanoma, head and neck, liver or kidney cancer. The source material was CD4+ or CD8+ T cells sorted from blood, sampled in a trial of the OX40 agonist ivuxolimab. The CDR3 nucleotides read TGCGCCAGCAGGGAGCCTGGGGCGGGTGAGCAGTTCTTC. Its protein product is CASREPGAGEQFF.